This entry describes one TCR beta chain. Generated by immunoSEQ multiplex PCR, the TCRdb table keeps only in-frame clones and is missing some. Of 200,000 to 250,000 clones in the sample, roughly 85% were seen once. CDR3 length equals 13 residues. Per the germline V gene, CDR1 is LNHDA and CDR2 is SQIVND (reference sequence). Trimming removed 1 base from V and 6 bases from J; junction bases left unmatched: 0. The data stem from a study of blood T cell repertoires in COVID-19. Study information: Samples of COVID-19 (acute and convalescent) were obtained from the United States, Italy and Spain. The analysed material was cDNA or gDNA that came from T cells, B-cell-depleted T cells, or PBMCs.

The sequenced sample was peripheral blood. The chain is built from TRBV19 and TRBJ1-5; the match to TRBD1 covers 7 bases. The clonotype originates from a man aged 25-45 years who had recovered from COVID-19. CDR3 in amino acids: CASSIAGGQPQHF. The CDR3 DNA sequence: TGTGCCAGTAGTATAGCAGGGGGTCAGCCCCAGCATTTT. Drawing the rest from reference TRBV19 and TRBJ1-5, the complete variable domain is DGGITQSPKYLFRKEGQNVTLSCEQNLNHDAMYWYRQDPGQGLRLIYYSQIVNDFQKGDIAEGYSVSREKKESFPLTVTSAQKNPTAFYLCASSIAGGQPQHFGDGTRLSIL.